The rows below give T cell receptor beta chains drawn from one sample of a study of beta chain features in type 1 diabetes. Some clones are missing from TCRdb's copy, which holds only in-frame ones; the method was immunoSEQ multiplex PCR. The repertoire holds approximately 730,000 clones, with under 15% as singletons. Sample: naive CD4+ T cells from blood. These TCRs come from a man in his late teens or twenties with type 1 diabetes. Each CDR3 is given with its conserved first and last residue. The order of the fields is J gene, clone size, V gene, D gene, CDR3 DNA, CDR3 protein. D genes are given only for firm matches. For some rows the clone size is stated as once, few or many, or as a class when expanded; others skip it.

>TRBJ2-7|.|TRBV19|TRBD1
TGTGCCAGTAGTATGACAAGGACAGGCTGGTACTACGAGCAGTACTTC
CASSMTRTGWYYEQYF
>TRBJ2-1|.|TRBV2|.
TGTGCCAGCAGTGCCCTTGGTTATGAGCAGTTCTTC
CASSALGYEQFF
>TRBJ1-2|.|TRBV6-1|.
TGTGCCAGCAGTGATTTTTCCCTATTCGGGCAGGAAGGCTACACCTTC
CASSDFSLFGQEGYTF
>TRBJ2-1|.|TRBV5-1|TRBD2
TGCGCCAGCAGCTTCCGTTCGAGCGGGGGTCCCTACAATGAGCAGTTCTTC
CASSFRSSGGPYNEQFF
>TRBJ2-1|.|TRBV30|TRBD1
TGTGCCTGGAGTGTTCCTCGGGACAGTTACAATGAGCAGTTCTTC
CAWSVPRDSYNEQFF
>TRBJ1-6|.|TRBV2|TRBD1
TGTGCCAGCATCCCGGACAGGGGCGGCTCACCCCTCCACTTT
CASIPDRGGSPLHF
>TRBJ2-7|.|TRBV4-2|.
TGTGCCAGCAGCCAAGAAGTCGCAGGGATGAGAGAGCAGTACTTC
CASSQEVAGMREQYF
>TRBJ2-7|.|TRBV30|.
TGTGCCTGGAGTTCCCCCTACGAGCAGTACTTC
CAWSSPYEQYF
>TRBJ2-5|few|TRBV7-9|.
TGTGCCAGCAGCCTAGGACGGGCCGGGGGGCTGGTAGAGACCCAGTACTTC
CASSLGRAGGLVETQYF
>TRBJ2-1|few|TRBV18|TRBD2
TGTGCCAGCTCAACCCTAGCGGGGGCAGAGTTCTTC
CASSTLAGAEFF
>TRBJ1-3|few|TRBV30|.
TGTGCCTCGACAGGATCTACCTCTGGAAACACCATATATTTT
CASTGSTSGNTIYF